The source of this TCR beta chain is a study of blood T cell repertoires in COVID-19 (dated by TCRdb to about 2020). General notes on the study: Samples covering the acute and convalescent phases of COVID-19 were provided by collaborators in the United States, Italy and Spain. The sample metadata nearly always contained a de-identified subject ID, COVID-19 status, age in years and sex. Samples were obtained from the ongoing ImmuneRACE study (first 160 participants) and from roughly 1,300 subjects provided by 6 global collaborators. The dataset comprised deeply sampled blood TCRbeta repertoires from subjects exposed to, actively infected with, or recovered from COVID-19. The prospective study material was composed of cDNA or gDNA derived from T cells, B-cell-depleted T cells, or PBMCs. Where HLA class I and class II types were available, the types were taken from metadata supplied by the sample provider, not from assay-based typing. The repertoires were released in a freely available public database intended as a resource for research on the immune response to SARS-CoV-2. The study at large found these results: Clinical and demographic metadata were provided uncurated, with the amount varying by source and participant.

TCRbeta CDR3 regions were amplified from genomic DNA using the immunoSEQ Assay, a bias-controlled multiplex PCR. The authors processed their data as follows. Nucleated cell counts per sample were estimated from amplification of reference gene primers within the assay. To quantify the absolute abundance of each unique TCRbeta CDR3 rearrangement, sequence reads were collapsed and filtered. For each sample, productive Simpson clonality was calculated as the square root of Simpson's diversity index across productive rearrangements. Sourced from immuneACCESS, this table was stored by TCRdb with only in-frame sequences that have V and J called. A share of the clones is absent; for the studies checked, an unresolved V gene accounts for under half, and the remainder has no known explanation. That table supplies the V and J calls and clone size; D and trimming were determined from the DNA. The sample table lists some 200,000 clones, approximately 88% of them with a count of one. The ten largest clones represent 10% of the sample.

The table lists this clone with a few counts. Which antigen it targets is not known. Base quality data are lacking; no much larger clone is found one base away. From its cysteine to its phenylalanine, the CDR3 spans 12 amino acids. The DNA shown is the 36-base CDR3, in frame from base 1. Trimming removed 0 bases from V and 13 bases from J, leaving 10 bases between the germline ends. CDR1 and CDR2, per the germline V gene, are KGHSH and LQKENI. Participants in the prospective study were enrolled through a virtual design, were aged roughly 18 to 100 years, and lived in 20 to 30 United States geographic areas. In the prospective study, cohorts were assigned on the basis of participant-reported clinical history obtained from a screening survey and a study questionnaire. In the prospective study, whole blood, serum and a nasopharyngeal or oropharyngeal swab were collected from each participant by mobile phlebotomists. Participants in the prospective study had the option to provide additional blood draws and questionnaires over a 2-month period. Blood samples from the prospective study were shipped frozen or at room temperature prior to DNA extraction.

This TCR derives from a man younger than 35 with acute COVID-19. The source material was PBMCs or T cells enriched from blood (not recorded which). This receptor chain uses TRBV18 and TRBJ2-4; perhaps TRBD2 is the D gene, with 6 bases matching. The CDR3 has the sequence CASSPPGLPQYF. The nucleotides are TGTGCCAGCTCACCACCGGGACTGCCACAGTACTTC.